The text below deals with one T cell receptor (beta chain). The antigen remains undetermined. Sequence at one end of the junction differs from germline and may be a read error. This sample was taken from a study of cytomegalovirus exposure and HLA in healthy donors. The PCR ran on 60 Vbeta and 13 Jbeta primers. This table comes from immunoSEQ multiplex PCR, and its TCRdb copy is limited to in-frame clones, with some not included. Of roughly 160,000 clones listed, almost 85% are singletons. Study findings and constraints: There were several of the most significant clusters that appeared linked to common viral pathogens in a later analysis.

The CDR3 has 16 residues. Germline V lookup: CDR1 SNHLY, CDR2 FYNNEI. The V gene is TRBV2, the J gene TRBJ2-5; the match to TRBD1 covers 9 bases. Specimen: PBMCs. The source is a boy aged 2 to 10 in good health and CMV-seronegative. CDR3 region: CASRVPVGQGKETPYF. DNA of the CDR3: TGTGCCAGCAGAGTACCCGTCGGACAGGGGAAAGAGACCCCGTACTTC.